The rows below give T cell receptor beta chains drawn from one sample of a study of T cell repertoires in cytomegalovirus infection. TCRdb re-called the reads through MiXCR, storing one row per CDR3 protein. The sample records more than 85,000 distinct CDR3 sequences, 16% being singletons. Sequencing input: PBMCs. The receptors come from a human donor in good health (CMV status not recorded). Some clones in this sample may be carry-over from other donors' samples. The CDR3 runs from the conserved cysteine through the conserved F or W. A D gene is named only where the DNA matches it firmly. The size of a clone is reported for some rows only, either as once, few or many, or as a class for expanded clones.

j_gene: TRBJ2-3
v_gene: TRBV7-2
d_gene: TRBD1
abundance: many
len: 20
CDR3nt: TGTGCCAGCAGCTGCCATATGGCAACCGGGACAGTCAATAGCACAGATACGCAGTATTTT
CDR3aa: CASSCHMATGTVNSTDTQYF

j_gene: TRBJ1-1
v_gene: TRBV29-1
d_gene: -
abundance: many
len: 14
CDR3nt: TGCAGCGTTGGCGACGACCCACCCAACACTGAAGCTTTCTTT
CDR3aa: CSVGDDPPNTEAFF

j_gene: TRBJ2-7
v_gene: TRBV20-1
d_gene: TRBD1
abundance: many
len: 15
CDR3nt: TGCAGTGCTAGAGATCGAACGGGACAGGGCTACGAGCAGTACTTC
CDR3aa: CSARDRTGQGYEQYF

j_gene: TRBJ2-2
v_gene: TRBV5-1
d_gene: -
abundance: -
len: 17
CDR3nt: TGCGCCAGCAGCTTGGCCACAGGGGGGGCCAGCACCGGGGAGCTGTTTTTT
CDR3aa: CASSLATGGASTGELFF

j_gene: TRBJ2-4
v_gene: TRBV20-1
d_gene: TRBD2
abundance: -
len: 18
CDR3nt: TGCAGTGCTAGGTTGAGTAGCGGGGGGACCCTAGCCAAAAACATTCATTACTTC
CDR3aa: CSARLSSGGTLAKNIHYF

j_gene: TRBJ1-5
v_gene: TRBV2
d_gene: -
abundance: -
len: 13
CDR3nt: TGTGCCAGCACCCAGAATAGCAATCAGCCCCAGCATTTT
CDR3aa: CASTQNSNQPQHF

j_gene: TRBJ1-5
v_gene: TRBV19
d_gene: -
abundance: many
len: 15
CDR3nt: TGTGCCAGTAGTATTACGGGTTATAGCAATCAGCCCCAGCATTTT
CDR3aa: CASSITGYSNQPQHF

j_gene: TRBJ1-2
v_gene: TRBV6-2/TRBV6-3
d_gene: TRBD1
abundance: many
len: 14
CDR3nt: TGTGCCAGCAGTTACCCCGCCGACAGGGATGGCTACACCTTC
CDR3aa: CASSYPADRDGYTF

j_gene: TRBJ2-3
v_gene: TRBV7-9
d_gene: -
abundance: many
len: 15
CDR3nt: TGTGCCAGCAGCCCCCGTAGCGGCGCCACAGATACGCAGTATTTT
CDR3aa: CASSPRSGATDTQYF

j_gene: TRBJ2-2
v_gene: TRBV7-3
d_gene: TRBD1
abundance: many
len: 16
CDR3nt: TGTGCCAGCAGCGCCACAGGGGGCGTTTTGTCCGGGGAGCTGTTTTTT
CDR3aa: CASSATGGVLSGELFF

j_gene: TRBJ2-1
v_gene: TRBV7-2
d_gene: -
abundance: many
len: 16
CDR3nt: TGTGCCAGCAGCTTAGCCGACAGGGGACTACACAATGAGCAGTTCTTC
CDR3aa: CASSLADRGLHNEQFF

j_gene: TRBJ2-1
v_gene: TRBV7-6
d_gene: -
abundance: many
len: 20
CDR3nt: TGTGCCAGCAGCTTGGCCCCTCGAGGACGAGCGGAGTCCTCCTACAATGAGCAGTTCTTC
CDR3aa: CASSLAPRGRAESSYNEQFF

j_gene: TRBJ1-2
v_gene: TRBV29-1
d_gene: -
abundance: -
len: 13
CDR3nt: TGCAGCGTTACCCGACGGCAGGGAGGCGGCTACACCTTC
CDR3aa: CSVTRRQGGGYTF

j_gene: TRBJ2-5
v_gene: TRBV20-1
d_gene: -
abundance: few
len: 14
CDR3nt: TGCAGTGCTAGAGAAGGGACTGTCCAAGAGACCCAGTACTTC
CDR3aa: CSAREGTVQETQYF

j_gene: TRBJ1-4
v_gene: TRBV7-9
d_gene: TRBD1
abundance: many
len: 15
CDR3nt: TGTGCCAGCAGCTTCGGGGACAGGACTAATGAAAAACTGTTTTTT
CDR3aa: CASSFGDRTNEKLFF

j_gene: TRBJ1-1
v_gene: TRBV29-1
d_gene: TRBD1
abundance: -
len: 13
CDR3nt: TGCAGCGTTGAACAGGGGGGTGGCGTGTCAGCTTTCTTT
CDR3aa: CSVEQGGGVSAFF

j_gene: TRBJ2-5
v_gene: TRBV20-1
d_gene: -
abundance: few
len: 13
CDR3nt: TGCAGTGCTGTCCGGGACACAGAAGAGACCCAGTACTTC
CDR3aa: CSAVRDTEETQYF

j_gene: TRBJ2-7
v_gene: TRBV9
d_gene: TRBD2
abundance: -
len: 14
CDR3nt: TGTGCCAGCAGCCCCTCCGGGGGGGTCGGCGAGCAGTACTTC
CDR3aa: CASSPSGGVGEQYF

j_gene: TRBJ2-7
v_gene: TRBV12-3/TRBV12-4
d_gene: -
abundance: many
len: 14
CDR3nt: TGTGCCAGCAGTTTAGACGACAGCACCTACGAGCAGTACTTC
CDR3aa: CASSLDDSTYEQYF

j_gene: TRBJ2-5
v_gene: TRBV7-6
d_gene: -
abundance: -
len: 15
CDR3nt: TGTGCCAGCAGCTCCCCCGGAGGGGCCCGGGAGACCCAGTACTTC
CDR3aa: CASSSPGGARETQYF

j_gene: TRBJ2-5
v_gene: TRBV15
d_gene: -
abundance: many
len: 14
CDR3nt: TGTGCCACCAGCAGACCCCTACCGGGGGAGACCCAGTACTTC
CDR3aa: CATSRPLPGETQYF

j_gene: TRBJ1-1
v_gene: TRBV29-1
d_gene: -
abundance: -
len: 13
CDR3nt: TGCAGCGTTGCCACTCGGTGGGACACTGAAGCTTTCTTT
CDR3aa: CSVATRWDTEAFF

j_gene: TRBJ1-2
v_gene: TRBV30
d_gene: -
abundance: -
len: 12
CDR3nt: TGTGCCTGGAGTGAGCAGGGCTATGGCTACACCTTC
CDR3aa: CAWSEQGYGYTF

j_gene: TRBJ2-4
v_gene: TRBV25-1
d_gene: TRBD1
abundance: many
len: 17
CDR3nt: TGTGCCAGCAGTGAAGCGGCAGGGGGCGCTTCCAAAAACATTCAGTACTTC
CDR3aa: CASSEAAGGASKNIQYF

j_gene: TRBJ1-1
v_gene: TRBV2
d_gene: -
abundance: -
len: 14
CDR3nt: TGTGCCAGCAGACCAAATGCGGTTAACACTGAAGCTTTCTTT
CDR3aa: CASRPNAVNTEAFF

j_gene: TRBJ2-5
v_gene: TRBV20-1
d_gene: TRBD1
abundance: -
len: 14
CDR3nt: TGCAGTGCCATAGACAGGGGGATGAGAGAGACCCAGTACTTC
CDR3aa: CSAIDRGMRETQYF

j_gene: TRBJ1-4
v_gene: TRBV7-2
d_gene: TRBD1
abundance: few
len: 16
CDR3nt: TGTGCCAGCAGCTTCAACAGGGGGCGGCTTAATGAAAAACTGTTTTTT
CDR3aa: CASSFNRGRLNEKLFF

j_gene: TRBJ1-1
v_gene: TRBV5-1
d_gene: -
abundance: few
len: 13
CDR3nt: TGCGCCAGCAGCCAAGGGGGGGGCACTGAAGCTTTCTTT
CDR3aa: CASSQGGGTEAFF

j_gene: TRBJ2-3
v_gene: TRBV5-4
d_gene: -
abundance: -
len: 19
CDR3nt: TGTGCCAGCAGCCCCGTAACTGGACAGCACAGGCTAAGGACAGATACGCAGTATTTT
CDR3aa: CASSPVTGQHRLRTDTQYF